The T cell receptor beta chain described here comes from a study of T cell repertoires in cytomegalovirus infection. Study-level information: Both a matching HLA type and CMV infection were indicated by public TCR beta signatures. Findings of the study overall: Carriers of CMV and the relevant HLA type were discriminated by public TCR beta frequency.

There are a few counts of this clonotype. The antigen remains undetermined. TCRdb re-derived calls from the reads in MiXCR, one entry per CDR3 protein. Of fewer than 850,000 distinct CDR3 sequences detected, 25% to 35% appear once; the ten largest clones hold around 14%. Germline V gene sequence: CDR1 SGHTA, CDR2 FQGNSA. CDR3 length: 8 residues. The source is a human donor in good health (CMV status not recorded). Some clones in this sample may be carry-over from other donors' samples. Specimen: cultured CD8+ T cells from PBMCs, collected from culture after CMV antigen stimulation. The genes are TRBV7-2 and TRBJ2-1; D ambiguous. Written as DNA, the CDR3 is TGTAGGGTTGGTGAGCAGTTCTTC. Encoded protein: CRVGEQFF.